This T cell receptor beta chain was sequenced for a study of healthy donors' naive CD4 and CD8 T cells. Study-level results: Positive CDR3 charge linked to CD4+ cells, negative to CD8+ cells. Most V and J genes were reportedly biased between naive CD4+ and CD8+ cells. The study did not address homeostatic proliferation effects in naive T cells.

TCR libraries were built from about 520 ng of total RNA by linear amplification. TCRdb ran MiXCR on the reads and lists one entry per CDR3 protein. This table has around 200,000 distinct CDR3 sequences, 74% appearing once. CDR3 length equals 13 residues. The germline CDR1 and CDR2 sequences are MNHEY and SMNVEV (reference sequence). About this clonotype: Its antigen is as yet unknown. An end of the junction differs from the germline gene, which may be a read error.

The clonotype was recovered from a pool of human donors in good health; the sample pools cells from several healthy donors. The chain combines TRBV27 with TRBJ1-2; D is unclear. The sample taken for sequencing was naive CD4+ and CD8+ T cells sorted from blood, pooled from several donors. In nucleotides, the CDR3 is TGTGCCAGCAGTTTGGACCCTAACCATGGCTACACCTTC. This codes for CASSLDPNHGYTF.